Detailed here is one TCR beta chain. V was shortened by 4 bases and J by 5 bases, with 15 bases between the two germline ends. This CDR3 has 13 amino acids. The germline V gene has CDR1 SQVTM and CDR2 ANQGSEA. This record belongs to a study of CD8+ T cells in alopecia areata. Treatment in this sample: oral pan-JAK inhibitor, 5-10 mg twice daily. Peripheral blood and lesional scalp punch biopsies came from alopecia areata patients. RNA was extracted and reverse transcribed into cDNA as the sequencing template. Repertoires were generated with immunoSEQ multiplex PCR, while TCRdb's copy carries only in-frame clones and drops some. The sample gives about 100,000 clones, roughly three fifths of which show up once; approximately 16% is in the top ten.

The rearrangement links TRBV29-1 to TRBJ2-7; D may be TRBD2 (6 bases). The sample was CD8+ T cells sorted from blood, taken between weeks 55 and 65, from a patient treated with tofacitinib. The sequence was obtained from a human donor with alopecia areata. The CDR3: CSVAGDRMDEQYF. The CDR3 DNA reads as TGCAGCGTTGCGGGGGACCGGATGGACGAGCAGTACTTC.